Shown below are 14 T cell receptor beta chains from a single sample sequenced in a study of cytotoxic CD8 clonotypes in ibrutinib-treated CLL. TCRdb keeps only in-frame clones here, not all; method: immunoSEQ multiplex PCR. The table includes about 120,000 clones, under 70% detected once. The sequencing used PBMCs, collected after 24 months of ibrutinib treatment. These receptors all come from a human donor with chronic lymphocytic leukemia.

The CDR3 sequence is CASSTGLAGGGADTQYF. The CDR3 DNA follows: TGTGCCAGTAGTACGGGACTAGCGGGGGGTGGCGCAGATACGCAGTATTTT. The chain has TRBV19 and TRBJ2-3; the match to TRBD2 covers 15 bases. CDR3 length equals 17 residues. Per the germline V gene, CDR1 is LNHDA and CDR2 is SQIVND (reference sequence). V shed 4 bases and J 4 bases; nucleotides not matched to a gene: 6.

This clone was found a few times. This chain uses TRBV6-5 with TRBJ2-7, with a tentative D call TRBD1 (5 bases). The germline CDR1 and CDR2 sequences are MNHEY and SVGAGI. The V and J ends lost 10 bases and 4 bases respectively, with 11 bases between them. This CDR3 has 11 residues. The CDR3 sequence is CATTRGYEQYF. As DNA, the CDR3 is TGTGCCACCACAAGGGGTTACGAGCAGTACTTC.

V and J are TRBV19 and TRBJ2-1, with D maybe TRBD2 (6 bases). The CDR3 runs 14 residues. The V gene lost 2 bases and the J gene lost 4 bases, with 9 bases spanning the gap. Looked up from germline, CDR1 is LNHDA and CDR2 is SQIVND (reference sequence). For the CDR3, the DNA is TGTGCCAGTAGTATACCGGGGGAATACAATGAGCAGTTCTTC. The encoded protein is CASSIPGEYNEQFF.

This chain connects TRBV5-4 to TRBJ2-2, with 8 positions matching TRBD1. J was trimmed by 6 bases and V by 4 bases; bases with no gene match: 14. Germline CDR1 reads SGHNT; CDR2 reads YYREEE (reference sequence). The CDR3 runs 17 residues. This CDR3 is CASSPGSPGQGSGELFF. As DNA, the CDR3 is TGTGCCAGCAGCCCTGGCTCCCCAGGACAGGGCTCCGGGGAGCTGTTTTTT.

This rearrangement joins TRBV10-2 to TRBJ1-6, with D maybe TRBD1 (5 bases). V was trimmed by 8 bases and J by 8 bases, leaving 13 bases between them. CDR3 length: 13 amino acids. Germline V gene lookup returns CDR1 WSHSY and CDR2 SAAADI. The CDR3, as DNA: TGCGCCAGCCGACGACAGTTAGATTCACCCCTCCACTTT. The encoded protein is CASRRQLDSPLHF.

J is TRBJ2-5 and V is TRBV5-1; 9 bases align to TRBD1. The CDR3 runs 15 residues. Per the germline V gene, CDR1 is SGHRS and CDR2 is YFSETQ. The junction had 7 bases not matched to a gene; V was cut back by 4 bases and J by 3 bases. In DNA form, the CDR3 reads TGCGCCAGCAGCAGGAGGACAGGGGTGGAAGAGACCCAGTACTTC. Amino acids: CASSRRTGVEETQYF. Together with reference TRBV5-1 and TRBJ2-5, the CDR3 gives the full variable domain: KAGVTQTPRYLIKTRGQQVTLSCSPISGHRSVSWYQQTPGQGLQFLFEYFSETQRNKGNFPGRFSGRQFSNSRSEMNVSTLELGDSALYLCASSRRTGVEETQYFGPGTRLLVL.

The chain carries TRBV30 and TRBJ2-3, with no clear D. The CDR3 extends over 13 amino acids. Germline CDR1 and CDR2: GTSNPN and SVGIG (reference sequence). V dropped 0 bases and J dropped 4 bases, with 8 bases sitting between them. CDR3 loop: CAWSVLLADTQYF. The CDR3 DNA follows: TGTGCCTGGAGTGTCCTATTGGCAGATACGCAGTATTTT. Full variable domain (outside the CDR3, taken from reference TRBV30 and TRBJ2-3): SQTIHQWPATLVQPVGSPLSLECTVEGTSNPNLYWYRQAAGRGLQLLFYSVGIGQISSEVPQNLSASRPQDRQFILSSKKLLLSDSGFYLCAWSVLLADTQYFGPGTRLTVL.

The rearrangement links TRBV10-3 to TRBJ2-6; 7 bases are shared with TRBD1. The CDR3 extends over 14 amino acids. Germline assignment: CDR1 ENHRY and CDR2 SYGVKD. Losses at the gene ends were 10 bases for V and 0 bases for J; bases not matched to a gene: 3. The CDR3 loop is CATRGISGANVLTF. The CDR3 nucleotides are TGTGCCACCAGGGGGATCTCTGGGGCCAACGTCCTGACTTTC.

J is TRBJ2-5 and V is TRBV7-9; D gene ambiguous. V was trimmed by 5 bases and J by 4 bases, leaving 14 bases between them. CDR1 and CDR2 (germline): SEHNR, FQNEAQ (reference sequence). The CDR3 totals 14 residues. For the CDR3, the DNA is TGTGCCAGCAGCCGCCGTTTAGATCGAGAGACCCAGTACTTC. This gives the protein CASSRRLDRETQYF. Using reference TRBV7-9 and TRBJ2-5 for the parts outside the CDR3, the full variable domain is DTGVSQNPRHKITKRGQNVTFRCDPISEHNRLYWYRQTLGQGPEFLTYFQNEAQLEKSRLLSDRFSAERPKGSFSTLEIQRTEQGDSAMYLCASSRRLDRETQYFGPGTRLLVL.

The rearrangement links TRBV5-1 to TRBJ2-2; 9 bases align to TRBD1. CDR3 length: 19 amino acids. J gave up 2 bases and V 0 bases, and 11 bases lay outside the gene matches. Germline CDR1 reads SGHRS; CDR2 reads YFSETQ. The CDR3 loop is CASSLGSNRGLGNTGELFF. The CDR3 coding sequence is TGCGCCAGCAGCTTGGGATCAAACAGGGGGCTGGGCAACACCGGGGAGCTGTTTTTT.

This clone was detected a few times. The rearrangement links TRBV7-2 to TRBJ1-2; D not certain. V dropped 1 base and J dropped 2 bases, with 5 bases sitting between them. CDR3 length: 13 amino acids. Germline V lookup: CDR1 SGHTA, CDR2 FQGNSA. The CDR3 is CASSLGKNYGYTF. CDR3 DNA sequence: TGTGCCAGCAGCTTAGGGAAGAACTATGGCTACACCTTC.

The chain joins TRBV6-5 to TRBJ2-2; 11 nucleotides agree with TRBD1. Per germline, CDR1 MNHEY and CDR2 SVGAGI. With V trimmed by 6 bases and J by 5 bases, 5 bases remained unmatched. This CDR3 is 15 amino acids long. The chain's CDR3 is CASRGGTGGTGELFF. Written as DNA, the CDR3 is TGTGCCAGCAGGGGAGGGACAGGGGGAACCGGGGAGCTGTTTTTT.

This chain joins TRBV7-3 and TRBJ2-7, with D hard to call. Germline-derived CDR1 and CDR2 are SGHTA and FQGTGA. The CDR3 length is 12 residues. Trimming removed 3 bases from V and 6 bases from J, with 9 bases in between. In DNA form, the CDR3 reads TGTGCCAGCAGCTTCGAGGCCGGCGAGCAGTACTTC. It codes for CASSFEAGEQYF.

As DNA, the CDR3 is TGTGCCAGCAGCGTTGACAGTGATCAGCCCCAGCATTTT. This sequence encodes CASSVDSDQPQHF. The chain uses TRBV9 and TRBJ1-5, with a weak D call TRBD1 (5 bases). Between the trimmed V and J ends, which lost 2 bases and 5 bases, there was a span of 8 bases. The CDR3 spans 13 residues. Germline values: CDR1 SGDLS, CDR2 YYNGEE.